This TCR beta chain comes out of a study of OX40 agonist ivuxolimab in advanced cancers. Clones were sequenced by immunoSEQ multiplex PCR, and TCRdb holds only the in-frame ones, with some missing. The data show about 64,000 clones, roughly 87% seen once. Study-wide results and caveats: Expanded peripheral T cell antigen specificity was not determined.

From germline, CDR1 is KGHSH and CDR2 LQKENI. Trimming shortened V by 2 bases and J by 3 bases, and 5 bases separated the two germline ends. This CDR3 has 12 amino acids. Of note for this clone: Antigen: not known.

Exclusion of a patient followed from autoimmune disease history or systemic immunosuppression. Sequenced here: CD4+ or CD8+ T cells sorted from blood, sampled in a trial of the OX40 agonist ivuxolimab. The origin of this receptor is an adult with an advanced solid tumor such as melanoma, head and neck, liver or kidney cancer. This sequence joins TRBV18 and TRBJ2-7; D perhaps matches TRBD2 (5 bases). In DNA form, the CDR3 reads TGTGCCAGCTCACCAGACTACTACGAGCAGTACTTC. Residues: CASSPDYYEQYF.